The 30 T cell receptor beta chains presented below share a single source sample, sequenced in a study of OX40 agonist ivuxolimab in advanced cancers. Sequenced by immunoSEQ multiplex PCR; TCRdb stores in-frame clones only, minus some. This sample has about 50,000 clones, with about 81% found just once. The input for sequencing was CD4+ or CD8+ T cells sorted from blood, taken in a trial of the OX40 agonist ivuxolimab. These receptors were taken from an adult with an advanced solid tumor such as melanoma, head and neck, liver or kidney cancer.

The CDR3 DNA follows: TGCGCCAGCAGCTTGGAATTGGGGACTAAGGGGAATGAGCAGTTCTTC. Amino acid sequence: CASSLELGTKGNEQFF. The gene calls are TRBV5-1 and TRBJ2-1; 7 bases match TRBD2. The CDR3 extends over 16 amino acids. The junction had 10 bases not matched to a gene; V was cut back by 0 bases and J by 7 bases. Germline CDR1 SGHRS, CDR2 YFSETQ. Filled out from reference TRBV5-1 and TRBJ2-1, the complete variable domain reads KAGVTQTPRYLIKTRGQQVTLSCSPISGHRSVSWYQQTPGQGLQFLFEYFSETQRNKGNFPGRFSGRQFSNSRSEMNVSTLELGDSALYLCASSLELGTKGNEQFFGPGTRLTVL.

This clone was recorded once. V gene TRBV21-1 combines with J gene TRBJ2-3. TRBV21-1 is annotated as a pseudogene. The CDR3 is 17 residues long. The CDR3: CASRGISTGISTDTQYF. The CDR3 nucleotides are TGTGCCAGCCGGGGGATTTCTACAGGGATCTCAACAGATACGCAGTATTTT.

This clone was picked up a small number of times. J is TRBJ1-1 and V is TRBV7-2; weak D call: TRBD1 (6 bases). Germline V lookup: CDR1 SGHTA, CDR2 FQGNSA. Between the trimmed V and J ends, which lost 5 bases and 0 bases, there was a span of 7 bases. This CDR3 spans 13 amino acids. Here the CDR3 DNA reads TGTGCCAGCAGCCGGACAGTGAACACTGAAGCTTTCTTT. Protein product: CASSRTVNTEAFF.

The genes are TRBV5-5 and TRBJ1-3, with D hard to call. The V end lost 0 bases, the J end lost 4 bases, and 11 bases lay between the germline ends. The CDR3 extends over 15 amino acids. Germline assignment: CDR1 SGHKS and CDR2 YYEKEE (reference sequence). This chain's CDR3 is CASSLDWGVGNTIYF. CDR3 nucleotide sequence: TGTGCCAGCAGCTTGGATTGGGGTGTCGGAAACACCATATATTTT.

V and J are TRBV28 and TRBJ2-1; 11 bases map to TRBD2. This CDR3 region has 15 residues. V shed 7 bases, J shed 9 bases, and the junction held 11 bases outside the gene matches. Germline V gene data show CDR1 as MDHEN and CDR2 as SYDVKM. In DNA form, the CDR3 reads TGTGCCAGCAAACCGGGACTAGCGGCGGGGGCTGAGCAGTTCTTC. The encoded protein is CASKPGLAAGAEQFF.

The chain couples TRBV28 to TRBJ2-7; tentative D call: TRBD2 (5 bases). The length of the CDR3 is 15 residues. Germline V gives CDR1 MDHEN, CDR2 SYDVKM. V was clipped by 5 bases and J by 2 bases, with 16 bases between them. CDR3 residues: CASSPSRVFTYEQYF. CDR3 DNA: TGTGCCAGCAGTCCTAGCCGGGTTTTCACCTACGAGCAGTACTTC.

The CDR3 nucleotides are TGCGCCAGCAGCTTAGCGGGGTCCTACAATGAGCAGTTCTTC. Its protein product is CASSLAGSYNEQFF. The chain links TRBV5-1 to TRBJ2-1; 7 bases agree with TRBD2. The CDR3 length is 14 residues. CDR1 and CDR2 from the germline V gene are SGHRS and YFSETQ. Trimming took 2 bases from V and 1 from J; bases not matched to a gene: 0.

CDR3 residues: CASSPGTSQETQYF. CDR3 nucleotide sequence: TGCGCCAGCAGCCCGGGGACATCTCAAGAGACCCAGTACTTC. The V and J genes are TRBV5-1 and TRBJ2-5; D is perhaps TRBD1 (6 bases). Trimming removed 4 bases from V and 2 bases from J, with 12 bases in between. CDR3 length: 14 amino acids. Germline CDR1 is SGHRS and CDR2 is YFSETQ.

This clone was detected only once. V usage is TRBV11-2 and J usage is TRBJ2-5, with a weak D call TRBD1 (5 bases). The germline V and J ends were trimmed by 5 bases and 5 bases, with 9 bases remaining between them. CDR3 length: 12 residues. Looked up from germline, CDR1 is SGHAT and CDR2 is FQNNGV. CDR3 residues: CASSVAGETQYF. As DNA, the CDR3 is TGTGCCAGCAGCGTGGCAGGGGAGACCCAGTACTTC.

The rearrangement links TRBV7-3 to TRBJ1-1; no clear D. Deletions cut 1 base from V and 4 bases from J, with 10 bases between. Germline V lookup: CDR1 SGHTA, CDR2 FQGTGA. This CDR3 is built from 14 residues. The CDR3 is CASSLNPSFTEAFF. The CDR3 DNA reads as TGTGCCAGCAGCTTAAACCCTTCTTTCACTGAAGCTTTCTTT.

V and J are TRBV6-6 and TRBJ1-2, with D uncertain. This CDR3 contains 15 residues. Germline CDR1 and CDR2: MNHNY and SVGAGI (reference sequence). V shed 0 bases and J shed 2 bases, with 10 bases lying between them. The CDR3 nucleotides are TGTGCCAGCAGTTACTCGAATCCGGGGAACTATGGCTACACCTTC. Translation gives CASSYSNPGNYGYTF.

This chain joins TRBV21-1 and TRBJ2-7; no DNA check was done on the table's D call, TRBD1. TRBV21-1 is described as a pseudogene. The CDR3 covers 14 residues. The CDR3 is CASTPRTASYEQYF. CDR3 sequence (DNA): TGTGCCAGCACCCCACGGACAGCTAGCTACGAGCAGTACTTC.

The genes are TRBV28 and TRBJ1-1, with TRBD1 matching 8 bases. CDR1 and CDR2 from the germline V gene are MDHEN and SYDVKM. CDR3 length: 13 amino acids. Unmatched junction bases numbered 8, after V lost 6 bases and J lost 8 bases. CDR3 loop: CASRLPDRGEAFF. DNA of the CDR3: TGTGCCAGCAGGCTACCCGACAGGGGCGAAGCTTTCTTT.

The V and J genes are TRBV7-9 and TRBJ2-2; 8 nucleotides align to TRBD2. V shed 5 bases and J 0 bases; nucleotides not matched to a gene: 5. The length of the CDR3 is 16 residues. Germline loops: CDR1 SEHNR, CDR2 FQNEAQ (reference sequence). Written as DNA, the CDR3 is TGTGCCAGCAGCCCTCTAGCGGGCTCGAACACCGGGGAGCTGTTTTTT. It translates to CASSPLAGSNTGELFF.

V gene TRBV19 combines with J gene TRBJ2-3; D remains ambiguous. Germline loops: CDR1 LNHDA, CDR2 SQIVND (reference sequence). The CDR3 has 14 amino acids. Between the trimmed V and J ends, which lost 6 bases and 8 bases, there was a span of 18 bases. The CDR3 loop is CASRSQDGRGTQYF. The CDR3 nucleotides are TGTGCCAGTAGAAGCCAGGACGGGCGCGGTACGCAGTATTTT.

The chain couples TRBV5-1 to TRBJ2-3, with D tentatively TRBD1 or TRBD2 (5 bases each). V lost 4 bases and J 0 bases, leaving 6 bases between the germline ends. Germline CDR1 is SGHRS and CDR2 is YFSETQ. CDR3 length: 13 amino acids. DNA for the CDR3: TGCGCCAGCAGCAGGGACAGCACAGATACGCAGTATTTT. It yields the protein CASSRDSTDTQYF.

The chain joins TRBV21-1 to TRBJ2-7; TRBD2, the table's D call, lacks a check against the DNA. TRBV21-1 is designated a pseudogene. The CDR3 runs 16 residues. Here the CDR3 DNA reads TGTGCCAGCAGCCCCCACGGATGGGAGGGCTCCTACGAGCAGTACTTC. This sequence encodes CASSPHGWEGSYEQYF.

The chain has TRBV7-7 and TRBJ2-5, with 9 bases lining up with TRBD1. This CDR3 has 13 amino acids. Unmatched junction bases numbered 5, after V lost 6 bases and J lost 6 bases. Germline V gene data show CDR1 as SSHAT and CDR2 as FNYEAQ (reference sequence). The DNA for the CDR3 is TGTGCCAGCAGTTTGGGACAGGGAAAGACCCAGTACTTC. Encoded protein: CASSLGQGKTQYF.

The rearrangement links TRBV2 to TRBJ1-2; D not certain. CDR3 length: 14 amino acids. Germline V gene sequence: CDR1 SNHLY, CDR2 FYNNEI. V was clipped by 6 bases and J by 0 bases, with 11 bases between them. CDR3 amino acids: CASRAEGSNYGYTF. The CDR3 DNA is TGTGCCAGCAGGGCGGAGGGCTCTAACTATGGCTACACCTTC.

The CDR3 sequence: CASKPSGSYEQYF. DNA for the CDR3: TGTGCCAGTAAACCTAGCGGGTCCTACGAGCAGTACTTC. This chain uses TRBV19 with TRBJ2-7, with 8 bases matching TRBD2. Per the germline V gene, CDR1 is LNHDA and CDR2 is SQIVND (reference sequence). The CDR3 spans 13 residues. J was trimmed by 1 base and V by 7 bases; bases with no gene match: 3.

The chain links TRBV28 to TRBJ2-7, with 11 bases lining up with TRBD2. J gave up 0 bases and V 2 bases, and 9 bases lay outside the gene matches. This CDR3 region has 18 residues. The germline V gene encodes CDR1 MDHEN and CDR2 SYDVKM. The CDR3 here is CASSLDRWTSGLSYEQYF. The CDR3 coding sequence is TGTGCCAGCAGTTTAGATAGATGGACTAGCGGGCTCTCCTACGAGCAGTACTTC.

The chain employs TRBV7-9 and TRBJ2-5; 9 nucleotides align to TRBD1. CDR1 is SEHNR, CDR2 FQNEAQ, per germline (reference sequence). This CDR3 comprises 15 residues. The junction had 7 bases not matched to a gene; V was cut back by 5 bases and J by 3 bases. CDR3 nucleotides: TGTGCCAGCAGCCGAGGAGACAGGGGGAAAGAGACCCAGTACTTC. It codes for CASSRGDRGKETQYF.

The chain carries TRBV6-5 and TRBJ2-1; TRBD2 might be the D (6 bases). This CDR3 contains 14 residues. Germline CDR1 is MNHEY and CDR2 is SVGAGI. V was shortened by 6 bases and J by 7 bases, with 16 bases between the two germline ends. As DNA, the CDR3 is TGTGCCAGCAGCCCTGGGACTTCCTGGAATGAGCAGTTCTTC. Translating it yields CASSPGTSWNEQFF.

The chain is built from TRBV5-4 and TRBJ2-7, with 8 bases that match TRBD1. Germline values: CDR1 SGHNT, CDR2 YYREEE (reference sequence). With 0 bases clipped from V and 2 bases from J, the junction kept 4 bases outside the gene matches. The CDR3 spans 15 residues. CDR3 in DNA: TGTGCCAGCAGCTTGGGGCAGGGGGCGCCCTACGAGCAGTACTTC. Protein product: CASSLGQGAPYEQYF.

This rearrangement joins TRBV5-5 to TRBJ2-7, with D perhaps matching TRBD1 (6 bases). Germline V gene data show CDR1 as SGHKS and CDR2 as YYEKEE (reference sequence). V was clipped by 5 bases and J by 5 bases, with 26 bases between them. The CDR3 totals 17 residues. CDR3 in DNA: TGTGCCAGCAGTCAAATCGGGACATCCTACCGTCGTGACGAGCAGTACTTC. Translated, it gives CASSQIGTSYRRDEQYF.

The chain carries TRBV7-7 and TRBJ2-2, with D possibly being TRBD2 (5 bases). This CDR3 contains 13 residues. Germline values: CDR1 SSHAT, CDR2 FNYEAQ (reference sequence). V dropped 5 bases and J dropped 7 bases, with 11 bases sitting between them. CDR3: CASSPGRGGELFF. CDR3 nucleotides: TGTGCCAGCAGCCCCGGACGGGGCGGGGAGCTGTTTTTT.

J is TRBJ1-2 and V is TRBV5-6, with 7 bases aligning to TRBD1. Germline V gives CDR1 SGHDT, CDR2 YYEEEE. The length of the CDR3 is 15 residues. The ends lost 4 bases at V and 2 bases at J; junction bases unmatched: 8. CDR3 DNA sequence: TGTGCCAGCAGCCGGGGGACAGCCAAGAACTATGGCTACACCTTC. It yields the protein CASSRGTAKNYGYTF.

The V call is TRBV7-2, the J call TRBJ2-5; possible D gene TRBD2, 5 bases. V dropped 5 bases and J dropped 4 bases, with 17 bases sitting between them. CDR1 and CDR2 (germline): SGHTA, FQGNSA. The CDR3 has 15 residues. CDR3 DNA: TGTGCCAGCAGCCCCCGCCGGGGATTGTCAGAGACCCAGTACTTC. This sequence encodes CASSPRRGLSETQYF.

The chain employs TRBV7-6 and TRBJ1-4; D may be TRBD1 (5 bases). This CDR3 contains 14 residues. V lost 4 bases, J lost 2 bases, and 8 bases lay in between. Per germline, CDR1 SGHVS and CDR2 FNYEAQ. The DNA of the CDR3 is TGTGCCAGCAGCTCAGGGACGACTAATGAAAAACTGTTTTTT. This sequence encodes CASSSGTTNEKLFF.

The chain couples TRBV6-6 to TRBJ1-6, with D unclear. CDR1 and CDR2 from the germline V gene are MNHNY and SVGAGI (reference sequence). This CDR3 spans 12 amino acids. Trimming shortened V by 5 bases and J by 10 bases, and 9 bases separated the two germline ends. The CDR3 DNA is TGTGCCAGCAGTGGGGTATCCTCACCCCTCCACTTT. As protein: CASSGVSSPLHF.